This entry lists 2 T cell receptor beta chains sequenced from one sample in a study of T cell responses to AZD1222 COVID-19 vaccine. The repertoire was sequenced with immunoSEQ multiplex PCR; TCRdb's copy has only in-frame clones and lacks some. Among some 180,000 clones listed, 70% to 90% were seen once. Sequencing used peripheral blood, obtained on day 0 of AZD1222 vaccination. The receptor source for this set is an adult in good health.

The chain uses TRBV30 and TRBJ1-5; D remains unclear. From germline, CDR1 is GTSNPN and CDR2 SVGIG (reference sequence). This CDR3 region has 13 residues. V shed 5 bases and J shed 0 bases, with 8 bases lying between them. CDR3 nucleotides: TGTGCCTGGCAGAAATATAGCAATCAGCCCCAGCATTTT. The encoded protein is CAWQKYSNQPQHF.

V and J are TRBV7-6 and TRBJ1-3, with D perhaps matching TRBD1 (6 bases). CDR1 SGHVS and CDR2 FNYEAQ come from the germline V gene. There are 17 residues in the CDR3. With 2 bases removed from V and 3 bases from J, the gap between germline ends came to 17 bases. CDR3 region: CASSLMSQGWNGNTIYF. The CDR3, as DNA: TGTGCCAGCAGCTTAATGTCCCAGGGGTGGAATGGAAACACCATATATTTT. The full variable domain, completed using reference TRBV7-6 and TRBJ1-3, is GAGVSQSPRYKVTKRGQDVALRCDPISGHVSLYWYRQALGQGPEFLTYFNYEAQQDKSGLPNDRFSAERPEGSISTLTIQRTEQRDSAMYRCASSLMSQGWNGNTIYFGEGSWLTVV.